This T cell receptor (beta chain) was identified in a study of beta chain features in type 1 diabetes. This clone has more than one count but fewer than ten. Looked up from germline, CDR1 is SEHNR and CDR2 is FQNEAQ (reference sequence). The CDR3 runs 16 residues. With 5 bases clipped from V and 0 bases from J, the junction kept 5 bases outside the gene matches. Expressed TCRB transcripts were sequenced because the isolated RNA had all been reverse transcribed beforehand. TCRdb's table, derived via immunoSEQ multiplex PCR, lists solely in-frame clones and lacks some. The sample yields about 340,000 clones, roughly 8% seen once.

The sequence came from a woman aged 18-30 years in good health. The V gene is TRBV7-9, the J gene TRBJ2-2; 8 bases are a match to TRBD2. The sequenced sample consisted of central memory CD4+ T cells from blood. The CDR3 DNA is TGTGCCAGCAGCGGTCGAGCGGGAGCGAACACCGGGGAGCTGTTTTTT. It encodes CASSGRAGANTGELFF.